Shown below are 32 T cell receptor beta chains from a single sample sequenced in a study of identical twins. TCRdb processed the 5' RACE reads anew with MiXCR; each CDR3 protein has one entry. The sample records about 550,000 distinct CDR3 sequences, about 20% being singletons. The same data also contributed to another study, on yellow fever vaccine responses in identical twins.

Sequencing used CD4+ T cells sorted from blood. The receptor source for this set is a woman younger than 30 in good health.

V and J are TRBV27 and TRBJ1-6, with D uncertain. This CDR3 comprises 17 residues. V lost 3 bases, J lost 9 bases, and 21 bases lay in between. Per the germline V gene, CDR1 is MNHEY and CDR2 is SMNVEV (reference sequence). CDR3 bases: TGTGCCAGCAGTTTGCTCCGGGCCAACATCCCCAGTTCACCCCTCCACTTT. This encodes CASSLLRANIPSSPLHF.

The J gene is TRBJ1-1, the V gene TRBV5-1, with TRBD1 identical over 9 bases. The CDR3 totals 15 residues. The V gene's germline CDR1 is SGHRS and CDR2 YFSETQ. Trimming at V came to 2 bases and at J to 5 bases, leaving 7 bases not matched to a gene. CDR3 sequence: CASSFSRTGETEAFF. In nucleotides, the CDR3 is TGCGCCAGCAGCTTTTCCCGGACAGGGGAGACTGAAGCTTTCTTT.

This clonotype has a handful of counts. The rearrangement uses TRBV12-3 or TRBV12-4 and TRBJ1-5; 9 bases agree with TRBD1. V dropped 3 bases and J dropped 3; count of bases not matched to a gene: 18. The CDR3 consists of 20 residues. The CDR3 protein is CASSFMGLGTGISSNQPQHF. The CDR3 DNA is TGTGCCAGCAGTTTTATGGGGTTGGGGACAGGGATCTCTTCCAATCAGCCCCAGCATTTT.

The rearrangement links TRBV5-6 to TRBJ2-1; TRBD2 matches 11 bases. V lost 0 bases and J lost 4; bases outside the gene matches: 3. Germline V gene sequence: CDR1 SGHDT, CDR2 YYEEEE. The CDR3 contains 16 residues. CDR3 sequence (DNA): TGTGCCAGCAGCTTGGTTAGCGGGGGGGCGTACAATGAGCAGTTCTTC. Protein: CASSLVSGGAYNEQFF.

The CDR3 reads CASSVAWGASGGFNEQYF. For the CDR3, the DNA is TGTGCCAGCAGCGTAGCTTGGGGAGCAAGTGGGGGCTTCAACGAGCAGTACTTC. The chain couples TRBV9 to TRBJ2-7; possibly TRBD1 for D (6 bases). Germline assignment: CDR1 SGDLS and CDR2 YYNGEE. CDR3 size: 18 residues. Trimming stripped 0 bases from V and 5 bases from J, with 24 bases between.

The rearrangement uses TRBV6-2 or TRBV6-3 and TRBJ2-2; 11 bases are a match to TRBD2. Per the germline V gene, CDR1 is MNHEY and CDR2 is SVGEGT. The V and J ends lost 5 bases and 2 bases, in that order; junction bases with no gene match: 19. This CDR3 has 21 residues. This CDR3 reads CASSPPPGASGGSGNTGELFF. In DNA form, the CDR3 reads TGTGCCAGCAGTCCCCCCCCTGGCGCTAGCGGGGGGTCAGGCAACACCGGGGAGCTGTTTTTT.

This clonotype was observed a few times. The germline gene is not matched at one end of the junction; a read error may be the cause. V and J are TRBV5-1 and TRBJ1-1; TRBD1 agrees at 7 bases. The CDR3 runs to 15 residues. Germline values: CDR1 SGHRS, CDR2 YFSETQ. The CDR3 is CASSLGQGLNTEVFF. DNA of the CDR3: TGCGCCAGCAGCTTGGGACAGGGACTGAACACTGAAGTTTTCTTT.

This clonotype was recorded a few times. This chain links TRBV6-1 with TRBJ2-1; weak D call: TRBD2 (5 bases). This CDR3 region has 14 residues. The V end was cut by 10 bases, the J end by 2 bases, with 15 bases between. Germline V gene sequence: CDR1 MNHNS, CDR2 SASEGT. The CDR3 DNA is TGTGCCATCAAGACCGGGAAGACCTACAATGAGCAGTTCTTC. Residues: CAIKTGKTYNEQFF.

At least ten counts were recorded for this clonotype. This chain links TRBV5-1 with TRBJ2-1; 7 bases align to TRBD2. Trimming removed 4 bases from V and 7 bases from J; junction bases left unmatched: 5. Germline lookup yields CDR1 SGHRS and CDR2 YFSETQ. CDR3 length equals 13 residues. The CDR3 sequence: CASSPLAANEQFF. In nucleotides, the CDR3 is TGCGCCAGCAGCCCCCTAGCGGCAAATGAGCAGTTCTTC.

This clonotype was seen only a few times. CDR3 region: CASSLGGTGNSPLHF. CDR3 sequence (DNA): TGTGCCAGCAGCTTAGGTGGGACAGGGAATTCACCCCTCCACTTT. The genes are TRBV7-6 and TRBJ1-6, with 9 bases fitting TRBD1. This CDR3 comprises 15 residues. Trimming at V came to 1 base and at J to 7 bases, leaving 2 bases not matched to a gene. Germline CDR1 reads SGHVS; CDR2 reads FNYEAQ.

V is TRBV5-1 and J is TRBJ2-2; D assignment may be TRBD1 or TRBD2 (6 bases each). This CDR3 region has 15 residues. The V gene's germline CDR1 is SGHRS and CDR2 YFSETQ. V shed 3 bases and J shed 7 bases, with 16 bases lying between them. For the CDR3, the DNA is TGCGCCAGCAGCTGGGGGCTAGCGATAAGCGGGGAGCTGTTTTTT. Its protein is CASSWGLAISGELFF.

The chain joins TRBV2 to TRBJ2-2; D unresolved. Trimming took 4 bases from V and 6 from J, leaving 3 bases between them. Germline CDR1 and CDR2: SNHLY and FYNNEI. This CDR3 is built from 11 residues. In DNA form, the CDR3 reads TGTGCCAGCAGTGCGGCCGGGGAGCTGTTTTTT. Amino acid sequence: CASSAAGELFF.

This chain joins TRBV7-9 and TRBJ2-3, with 7 bases aligning to TRBD2. The V segment lost 5 bases and the J segment 0 bases; nucleotides outside the gene matches: 8. CDR1 and CDR2 from the germline V gene are SEHNR and FQNEAQ (reference sequence). The CDR3 has 16 amino acids. The CDR3 coding sequence is TGTGCCAGCAGCCAGTCGGGACTACTTAGCACAGATACGCAGTATTTT. It codes for CASSQSGLLSTDTQYF.

Turning to this clonotype: This sequence may be a read error, since a much larger clone differs from it by one base. The rearrangement links TRBV2 to TRBJ2-5; 8 bases map to TRBD1. The CDR3 totals 13 residues. In germline, CDR1 is SNHLY, CDR2 FYNNEI. The J segment lost 5 bases and the V segment lost 5 bases, leaving 4 bases of the junction unmatched. The CDR3 is CASSLDRDETQYF. CDR3 DNA sequence: TGTGCCAGCAGTTTGGACAGGGACGAGACCCAGTACTTC.

V is TRBV29-1 and J is TRBJ2-7; D is ambiguous. The germline V and J ends were trimmed by 4 bases and 2 bases, with 9 bases remaining between them. The V gene's germline CDR1 is SQVTM and CDR2 ANQGSEA. This CDR3 region has 12 residues. CDR3 residues: CSVGVGTYEQYF. CDR3 bases: TGCAGCGTTGGGGTAGGGACCTACGAGCAGTACTTC.

The rearrangement joins TRBV7-9 to TRBJ2-2; the match to TRBD1 covers 7 bases. The CDR3 contains 16 residues. V was clipped by 2 bases and J by 3 bases; unmatched bases: 6. Germline-derived CDR1 and CDR2 are SEHNR and FQNEAQ (reference sequence). The CDR3 DNA reads as TGTGCCAGCAGCTTAACCGGCAGGGGGTACACCGGGGAGCTGTTTTTT. Protein sequence: CASSLTGRGYTGELFF.

This clonotype was observed a few times. This CDR3 is CASSHAGGPYEQYF. The CDR3 nucleotides are TGTGCCAGCAGCCACGCAGGGGGTCCCTACGAGCAGTACTTC. The J gene is TRBJ2-7, the V gene TRBV7-9, with 7 bases that match TRBD1. Unmatched junction bases numbered 6, after V lost 5 bases and J lost 2 bases. This CDR3 contains 14 residues. Germline CDR1 and CDR2: SEHNR and FQNEAQ (reference sequence).

There are a few counts of this clonotype. The CDR3 bases are TGTGCCAGCAGCTCAGGGAAGGTTTCAGGATACAATGAGCAGTTCTTC. Translation gives CASSSGKVSGYNEQFF. V gene TRBV7-9 combines with J gene TRBJ2-1; possibly TRBD1 for D (5 bases). Germline CDR1 SEHNR, CDR2 FQNEAQ (reference sequence). The CDR3 extends over 16 amino acids. V was clipped by 4 bases and J by 4 bases, with 17 bases between them.

This clonotype was detected only a few times. J is TRBJ2-3 and V is TRBV20-1, with 12 bases matching TRBD2. The CDR3 runs 17 residues. Looked up from germline, CDR1 is DFQATT and CDR2 is SNEGSKA (reference sequence). Losses at the gene ends were 1 base for V and 5 bases for J; bases not matched to a gene: 10. In DNA form, the CDR3 reads TGCAGTGCTAGAGGTTCTAGCGGGAGGGCCATCGAAGATACGCAGTATTTT. Protein sequence: CSARGSSGRAIEDTQYF.

A few counts support this clonotype. The chain couples TRBV28 to TRBJ1-1; D is perhaps TRBD1 (5 bases). The CDR3 loop spans 13 amino acids. The V gene lost 6 bases and the J gene lost 3 bases, with 11 bases spanning the gap. Germline V gives CDR1 MDHEN, CDR2 SYDVKM. Here the CDR3 reads CASRNQGYTEAFF. The CDR3 bases are TGTGCCAGCAGAAATCAGGGTTACACTGAAGCTTTCTTT.

The chain couples TRBV11-2 to TRBJ2-7, with D hard to call. The CDR3 runs to 14 residues. In germline, CDR1 is SGHAT, CDR2 FQNNGV. The V end lost 5 bases, the J end lost 0 bases, and 11 bases lay between the germline ends. CDR3 sequence reads: CASSPTASSYEQYV. CDR3 nucleotide sequence: TGTGCCAGCAGCCCAACTGCGAGCTCCTACGAGCAGTACGTC.

V and J are TRBV3-1 and TRBJ1-2; no definite D call. The V end was cut by 3 bases, the J end by 4 bases, with 6 bases between. Per germline, CDR1 LGHDT and CDR2 YNNKEL (reference sequence). The CDR3 contains 12 residues. The CDR3 loop is CASSQHPYGYTF. The CDR3 nucleotides are TGTGCCAGCAGCCAGCACCCCTATGGCTACACCTTC.

This clonotype was seen more than once but under ten times. Here the CDR3 DNA reads TGCGCCAGCAGCACCCGACAGCTTTATAATTCACCCCTCCACTTT. Protein sequence: CASSTRQLYNSPLHF. The chain couples TRBV5-1 to TRBJ1-6, with D tentatively TRBD1 (5 bases). V was cut by 4 bases and J by 4 bases, with 12 bases left in between. The CDR3 runs to 15 residues. Per the germline V gene, CDR1 is SGHRS and CDR2 is YFSETQ.

This clonotype was detected only once. The chain links TRBV6-1 to TRBJ2-7; 8 nucleotides match TRBD2. Germline V gene sequence: CDR1 MNHNS, CDR2 SASEGT. V was clipped by 4 bases and J by 0 bases; unmatched bases: 5. CDR3 length: 15 amino acids. Here the CDR3 DNA reads TGTGCCAGCAGTGTTACCGGGACTAGCTCCTACGAGCAGTACTTC. This encodes CASSVTGTSSYEQYF.

The chain is built from TRBV27 and TRBJ1-1; no clear D. Trimming removed 8 bases from V and 1 base from J, with 8 bases in between. Germline V gene lookup returns CDR1 MNHEY and CDR2 SMNVEV (reference sequence). CDR3 length: 12 amino acids. The CDR3 DNA sequence: TGTGCCAGCCAAAGTGGGAACACTGAAGCTTTCTTT. Amino acid sequence: CASQSGNTEAFF.

This chain links TRBV5-6 with TRBJ1-1; a weak D match, TRBD1 (5 bases). V was trimmed by 0 bases and J by 11 bases, leaving 8 bases between them. Germline loops: CDR1 SGHDT, CDR2 YYEEEE. This CDR3 spans 11 amino acids. The CDR3 loop reads CASSLGGPAFF. The CDR3 nucleotides are TGTGCCAGCAGCTTGGGGGGACCGGCTTTCTTT.

This clonotype was found a few times. The genes are TRBV18 and TRBJ2-1; 9 nucleotides agree with TRBD1. The J segment lost 11 bases and the V segment lost 0 bases, leaving 2 bases of the junction unmatched. This CDR3 has 13 residues. Germline CDR1 KGHSH, CDR2 LQKENI. CDR3: CASSPPDRGKQFF. For the CDR3, the DNA is TGTGCCAGCTCACCACCGGACAGGGGAAAGCAGTTCTTC.

The rearrangement links TRBV6-1 to TRBJ2-5, with a tentative D call TRBD2 (6 bases). CDR1 MNHNS and CDR2 SASEGT come from the germline V gene. The CDR3 totals 16 residues. Trimming pared 6 bases from V and 1 base from J, leaving 18 bases between. CDR3 in amino acids: CASSRRLVRVQETQYF. DNA of the CDR3: TGTGCCAGCAGCCGGAGACTAGTTCGGGTCCAAGAGACCCAGTACTTC.

This sequence joins TRBV6-2 or TRBV6-3 and TRBJ2-2, with 14 nucleotides matching TRBD2. The CDR3 runs 17 residues. Trimming cost V 6 bases and J 5 bases; bases outside gene matches: 8. CDR1 is MNHEY and CDR2 is SVGEGT in the germline V gene. The CDR3 DNA is TGTGCCAGCAGCCGGGGACTAGCGGGAGCAAGGACCGGGGAGCTGTTTTTT. Amino acid sequence: CASSRGLAGARTGELFF.

This clonotype appeared a few times. This chain connects TRBV7-6 to TRBJ1-1; 8 bases align to TRBD1. Looked up from germline, CDR1 is SGHVS and CDR2 is FNYEAQ. V was clipped by 3 bases and J by 1 base; unmatched bases: 4. The CDR3 is made up of 15 amino acids. CDR3 coding DNA: TGTGCCAGCAGCTTTTCTGGACAGGGGAACACTGAAGCTTTCTTT. Translation gives CASSFSGQGNTEAFF. Looking up the rest from reference TRBV7-6 and TRBJ1-1 gives the full variable domain: GAGVSQSPRYKVTKRGQDVALRCDPISGHVSLYWYRQALGQGPEFLTYFNYEAQQDKSGLPNDRFSAERPEGSISTLTIQRTEQRDSAMYRCASSFSGQGNTEAFFGQGTRLTVV.

The chain employs TRBV27 and TRBJ2-7; D remains ambiguous. CDR3 size: 14 residues. Trimming left V 0 bases short and J 4 bases short, with 10 bases between. From germline, CDR1 is MNHEY and CDR2 SMNVEV (reference sequence). The CDR3 protein is CASSLSGLGYEQYF. The CDR3 DNA is TGTGCCAGCAGTTTATCGGGTTTGGGGTACGAGCAGTACTTC.

This clonotype has just a few counts. This chain links TRBV14 with TRBJ2-2; the D gene is possibly TRBD2 (6 bases). The CDR3 has 17 amino acids. Deletions cut 4 bases from V and 0 bases from J, with 15 bases between. Germline assignment: CDR1 SGHDN and CDR2 FVKESK. CDR3 in amino acids: CASSLLGLRTNTGELFF. CDR3 sequence (DNA): TGTGCCAGCAGCCTTCTGGGACTGAGAACGAACACCGGGGAGCTGTTTTTT. Complete variable domain (other parts from reference TRBV14 and TRBJ2-2): EAGVTQFPSHSVIEKGQTVTLRCDPISGHDNLYWYRRVMGKEIKFLLHFVKESKQDESGMPNNRFLAERTGGTYSTLKVQPAELEDSGVYFCASSLLGLRTNTGELFFGEGSRLTVL.